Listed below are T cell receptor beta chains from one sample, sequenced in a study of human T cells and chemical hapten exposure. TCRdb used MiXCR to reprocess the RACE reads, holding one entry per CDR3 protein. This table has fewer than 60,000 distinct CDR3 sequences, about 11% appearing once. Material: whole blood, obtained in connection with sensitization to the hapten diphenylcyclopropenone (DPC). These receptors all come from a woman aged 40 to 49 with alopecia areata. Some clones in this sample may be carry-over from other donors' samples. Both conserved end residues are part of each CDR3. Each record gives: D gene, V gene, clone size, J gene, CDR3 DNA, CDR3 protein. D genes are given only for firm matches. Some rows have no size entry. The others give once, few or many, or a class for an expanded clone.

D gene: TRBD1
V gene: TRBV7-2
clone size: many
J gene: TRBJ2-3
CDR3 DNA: TGTGCCAGCAGCCGGAGACAGGGCCCCACAGATACGCAGTATTTT
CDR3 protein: CASSRRQGPTDTQYF

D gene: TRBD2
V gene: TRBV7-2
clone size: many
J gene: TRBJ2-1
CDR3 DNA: TGTGCCAGCAGTAGGACTAGCGGGACCAATGAGCAGTTCTTC
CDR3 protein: CASSRTSGTNEQFF

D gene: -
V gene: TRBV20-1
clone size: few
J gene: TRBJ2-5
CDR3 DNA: TGCAGTGCTTCCAAAGGGTCAGGCCAAGAGACCCAGTACTTC
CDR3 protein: CSASKGSGQETQYF

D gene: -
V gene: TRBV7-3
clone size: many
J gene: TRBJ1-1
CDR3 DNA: TGTGCCAGCAGCTTAATGGGGGCTGGCACTGAAGCTTTCTTT
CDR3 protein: CASSLMGAGTEAFF

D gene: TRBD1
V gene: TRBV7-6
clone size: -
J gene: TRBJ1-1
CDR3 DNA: TGTGCCAGCAGCCTCATAAGACCGGGACAGGGGGTGTCGAGCACTGAAGCTTTCTTT
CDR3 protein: CASSLIRPGQGVSSTEAFF

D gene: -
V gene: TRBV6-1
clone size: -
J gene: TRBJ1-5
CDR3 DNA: TGTGCCAGCAGTGAGGTAAACAATCAGCCCCAGCATTTT
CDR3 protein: CASSEVNNQPQHF

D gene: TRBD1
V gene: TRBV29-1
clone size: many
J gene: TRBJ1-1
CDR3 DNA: TGCAGCGTTGATAGGACAGGGGTCAGCGAGTCAGCTTTCTTT
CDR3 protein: CSVDRTGVSESAFF

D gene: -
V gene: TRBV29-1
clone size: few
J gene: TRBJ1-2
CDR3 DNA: TGCACCCCGGGGGGCAGGCGGCTAAACTATGGCTACACCTTC
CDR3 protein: CTPGGRRLNYGYTF

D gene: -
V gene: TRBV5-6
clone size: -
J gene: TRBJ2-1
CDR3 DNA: TGTGCCAGCAGCTGGCAAGGCGGAACCAATGAGCAGTTCTTC
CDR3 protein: CASSWQGGTNEQFF

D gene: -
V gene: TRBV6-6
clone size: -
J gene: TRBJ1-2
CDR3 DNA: TGTGCCAGCCGGCAGGAAAACTATGGCTACACCTTC
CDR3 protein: CASRQENYGYTF

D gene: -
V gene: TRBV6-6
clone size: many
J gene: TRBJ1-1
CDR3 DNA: TGTGCCAGCAGAGCGGCTGAAGCTTTCTTT
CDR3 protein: CASRAAEAFF

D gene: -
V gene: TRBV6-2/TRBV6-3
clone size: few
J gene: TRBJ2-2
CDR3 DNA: TGTGCCAGCAGTTACTCACCCCACAACACCGGGGAGCTGTTTTTT
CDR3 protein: CASSYSPHNTGELFF

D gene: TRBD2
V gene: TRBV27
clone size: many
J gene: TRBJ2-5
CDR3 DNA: TGTGCCAGCAGTCCCGGACTAGCGGGAGGACGAGAGACCCAGTACTTC
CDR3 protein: CASSPGLAGGRETQYF

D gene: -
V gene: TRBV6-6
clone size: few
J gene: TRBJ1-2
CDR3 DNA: TGTGCCAGCAGTTCAGGACACTATGGCTACACCTTC
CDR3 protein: CASSSGHYGYTF

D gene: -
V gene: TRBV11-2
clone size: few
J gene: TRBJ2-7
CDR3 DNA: TGTGCCAGCAGCTTAGAGGTCAGCTCCTACGAGCAGTACTTC
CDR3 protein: CASSLEVSSYEQYF

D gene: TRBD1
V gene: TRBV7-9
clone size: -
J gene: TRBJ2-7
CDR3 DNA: TGTGCCAGCAGCTCCTCCGGGACAGGGCCCTACGAGCAGTACTTC
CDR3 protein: CASSSSGTGPYEQYF

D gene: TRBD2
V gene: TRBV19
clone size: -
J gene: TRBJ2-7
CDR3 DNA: TGTGCCAGTAGTATACAGGTCCGTGTGGGAGCGGGGACCTCCTACGAGCAGTACTTC
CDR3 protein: CASSIQVRVGAGTSYEQYF

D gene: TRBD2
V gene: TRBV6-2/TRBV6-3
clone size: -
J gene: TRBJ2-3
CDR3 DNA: TGTGCCAGCAGTTTTCTAGCGGGGGTCACAGATACGCAGTATTTT
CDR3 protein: CASSFLAGVTDTQYF

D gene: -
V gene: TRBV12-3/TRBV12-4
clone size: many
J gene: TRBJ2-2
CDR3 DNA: TGTGCCAGCAGAGGCACGGGCCCCATGTTTTTT
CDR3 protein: CASRGTGPMFF

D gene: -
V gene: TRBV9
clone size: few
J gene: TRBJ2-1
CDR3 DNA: TGTGCCAGCAGCTTAAACGGTGAGCAGTTCTTC
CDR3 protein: CASSLNGEQFF

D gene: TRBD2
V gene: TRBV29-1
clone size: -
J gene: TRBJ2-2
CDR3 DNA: TGCAGCGTTTTCGGTGGACTAGCGGGAGGGGAAACCGGGGAGCTGTTTTTT
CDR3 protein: CSVFGGLAGGETGELFF

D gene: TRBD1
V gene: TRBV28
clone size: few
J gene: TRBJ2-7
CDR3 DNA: TGTGCCAGCAGACCCACCGGGACAGGGCTTTACGAGCAGTACTTC
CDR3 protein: CASRPTGTGLYEQYF

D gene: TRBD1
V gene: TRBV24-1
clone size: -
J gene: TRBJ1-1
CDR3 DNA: TGTGCCACCAGTGAGCCCGGGACAGGGGGCGCGACTTTCTTT
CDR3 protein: CATSEPGTGGATFF

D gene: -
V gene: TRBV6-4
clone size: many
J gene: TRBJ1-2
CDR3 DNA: TGTGCCAGCACCGACGACCCTAATCAGCCGACACCGTCTAACTATGGCTACACCTTC
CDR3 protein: CASTDDPNQPTPSNYGYTF

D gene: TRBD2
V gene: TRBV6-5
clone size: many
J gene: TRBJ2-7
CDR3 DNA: TGTGCCAGCAGGGCGAGCGGGGGGCACTACGAGCAGTACTTC
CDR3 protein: CASRASGGHYEQYF

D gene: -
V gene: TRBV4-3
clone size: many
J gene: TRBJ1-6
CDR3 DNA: TGCGCCAGCAGCCAAGCAAGGGGCCGGAATTCACCCCTCCACTTT
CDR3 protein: CASSQARGRNSPLHF

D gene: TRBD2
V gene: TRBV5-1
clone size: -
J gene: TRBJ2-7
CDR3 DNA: TGCGCCAGCAGCCGATGGGACTACCCCTACGAGCAGTACTTC
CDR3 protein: CASSRWDYPYEQYF

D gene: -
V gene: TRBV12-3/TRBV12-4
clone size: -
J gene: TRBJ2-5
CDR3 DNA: TGTGCCAGCAGTAGGCGGGATCCCCCTCGGACCCAGTACTTC
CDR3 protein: CASSRRDPPRTQYF

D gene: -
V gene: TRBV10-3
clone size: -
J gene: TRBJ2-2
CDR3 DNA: TGTGCCATCAGTGTGGGCCGGGACACCGGGGAGCTGTTTTTT
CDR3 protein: CAISVGRDTGELFF

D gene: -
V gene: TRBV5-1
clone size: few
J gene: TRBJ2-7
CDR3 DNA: TGCGCCAGCAGCTTGGCCGGGTACTCCTCCTACGAGCAGTACTTC
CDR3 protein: CASSLAGYSSYEQYF

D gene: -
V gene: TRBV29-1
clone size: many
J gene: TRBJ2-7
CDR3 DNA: TGCAGCGTTGAAAAGGGTCCCTACGAGCAGTACTTC
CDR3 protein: CSVEKGPYEQYF

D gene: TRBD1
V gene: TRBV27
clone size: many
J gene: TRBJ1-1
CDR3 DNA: TGTGCCAGCAGTTTATCGCCGACAGGGGTGAACACTGAAGCTTTCTTT
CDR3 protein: CASSLSPTGVNTEAFF

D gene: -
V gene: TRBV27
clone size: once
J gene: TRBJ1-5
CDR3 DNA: TGTGCCAGCAGTTTAAGTAGTAGCAATCAGCCCCAGCATTTT
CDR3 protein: CASSLSSSNQPQHF

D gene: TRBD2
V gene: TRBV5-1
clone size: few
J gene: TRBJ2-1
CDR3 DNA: TGCGCCAGCAGCTTGGGCGGGAGTGCTGAGCAGTTCTTC
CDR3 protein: CASSLGGSAEQFF

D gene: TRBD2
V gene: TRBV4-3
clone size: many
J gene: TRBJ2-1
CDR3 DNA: TGCGCCAGCAGCCAAGCACTAGCGGGGGACTACAATGAGCAGTTCTTC
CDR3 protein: CASSQALAGDYNEQFF

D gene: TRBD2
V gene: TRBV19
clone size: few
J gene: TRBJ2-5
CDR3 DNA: TGTGCCAGTAGTGCGGGAGGGCCGCGGGAGACCCAGTACTTC
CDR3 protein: CASSAGGPRETQYF

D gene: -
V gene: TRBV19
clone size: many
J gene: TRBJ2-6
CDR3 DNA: TGTGCCAGTAGTCGGCAGGGTTCTTCCCGTGCCAACGTCCTGACTTTC
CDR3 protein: CASSRQGSSRANVLTF

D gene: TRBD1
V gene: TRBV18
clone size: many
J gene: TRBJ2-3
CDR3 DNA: TGTGCCAGCTCACCCCTCTCGAAGACAGGGGCAGGGGATACGCAGTATTTT
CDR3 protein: CASSPLSKTGAGDTQYF

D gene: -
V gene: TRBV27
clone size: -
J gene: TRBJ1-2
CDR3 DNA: TGTGCCAGCAGTTTATCGTTCGGGGCACCTAACTATGGCTACACCTTC
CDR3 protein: CASSLSFGAPNYGYTF

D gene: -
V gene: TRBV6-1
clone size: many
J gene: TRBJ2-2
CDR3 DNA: TGTGCCACCCGGACCAAGGCCGGGGAGCTGTTTTTT
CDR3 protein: CATRTKAGELFF

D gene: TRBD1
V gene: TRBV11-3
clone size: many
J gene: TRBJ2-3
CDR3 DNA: TGTGCCAGCAGCTTGGGCCGGACAGGGTGGACAGATACGCAGTATTTT
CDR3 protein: CASSLGRTGWTDTQYF

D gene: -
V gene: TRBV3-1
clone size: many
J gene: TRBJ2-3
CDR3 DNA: TGTGCCAGCAGCCGACAAGGGATGGGACCTACTAGAGCCAGAGATACGCAGTATTTT
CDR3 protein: CASSRQGMGPTRARDTQYF

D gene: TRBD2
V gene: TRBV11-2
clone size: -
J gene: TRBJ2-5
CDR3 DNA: TGTGCCAGCGGGATTGTAGCGGGAGATGCGGAGACCCAGTACTTC
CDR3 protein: CASGIVAGDAETQYF